The next 8 T cell receptor beta chains were all read from a single sample in a study of blood T cell repertoires in COVID-19. The table came from immunoSEQ multiplex PCR; TCRdb's copy has only in-frame clones and leaves some out. The sample shows about 250,000 clones, 86% of them seen only once. The sequenced material came from peripheral blood. These TCRs come from an older woman who had recovered from COVID-19.

The rearrangement uses TRBV28 and TRBJ2-7; 9 nucleotides align to TRBD1. This CDR3 region has 14 residues. From germline, CDR1 is MDHEN and CDR2 SYDVKM. Trimming at V came to 1 base and at J to 6 bases, leaving 4 bases not matched to a gene. For the CDR3, the DNA is TGTGCCAGCAGTTTATTTCAGGACAGGGGCGAGCAGTACTTC. Protein sequence: CASSLFQDRGEQYF.

The V gene is TRBV7-3, the J gene TRBJ2-6; D not resolved. V was shortened by 2 bases and J by 0 bases, with 5 bases between the two germline ends. The CDR3 loop spans 15 amino acids. The germline V gene encodes CDR1 SGHTA and CDR2 FQGTGA. CDR3 DNA: TGTGCCAGCAGCTTAGACATCTCTGGGGCCAACGTCCTGACTTTC. This codes for CASSLDISGANVLTF.

The chain links TRBV5-1 to TRBJ1-6, with D possibly being TRBD1 (5 bases). The germline V gene encodes CDR1 SGHRS and CDR2 YFSETQ. The CDR3 contains 15 residues. V lost 2 bases and J 13 bases, leaving 19 bases between the germline ends. CDR3 in DNA: TGCGCCAGCAGCTTTGGCCAAGGGAAGGGGATGCCCCTCCACTTT. Residues: CASSFGQGKGMPLHF.

This chain connects TRBV18 to TRBJ1-5; D is unresolved. CDR3 length equals 16 residues. Trimming took 2 bases from V and 0 from J, leaving 11 bases between them. Germline CDR1 KGHSH, CDR2 LQKENI. The CDR3 is CASSPMPDNSNQPQHF. In DNA form, the CDR3 reads TGTGCCAGCTCACCAATGCCAGACAATAGCAATCAGCCCCAGCATTTT.

In its sample, this clone was seen once. The chain has TRBV2 and TRBJ1-1; the D gene is possibly TRBD1 (5 bases). The V gene's germline CDR1 is SNHLY and CDR2 FYNNEI. Trimming took 6 bases from V and 0 from J, leaving 8 bases between them. This CDR3 region has 13 residues. DNA for the CDR3: TGTGCCAGCAGGGTCAGGGTGAACACTGAAGCTTTCTTT. Translating gives CASRVRVNTEAFF.

The CDR3 is CASSPFVRDEQYF. The DNA of the CDR3 is TGTGCCAGCAGCCCCTTCGTGCGCGACGAGCAGTACTTC. The chain couples TRBV7-8 to TRBJ2-7; D remains unclear. The CDR3 contains 13 residues. Trimming removed 5 bases from V and 5 bases from J, with 13 bases in between. Germline V gene lookup returns CDR1 SGHVS and CDR2 FQNEAQ. The full variable domain, completed using reference TRBV7-8 and TRBJ2-7, is GAGVSQSPRYKVAKRGQDVALRCDPISGHVSLFWYQQALGQGPEFLTYFQNEAQLDKSGLPSDRFFAERPEGSVSTLKIQRTQQEDSAVYLCASSPFVRDEQYFGPGTRLTVT.

The rearrangement links TRBV15 to TRBJ2-3; TRBD2 is a possible D gene (6 bases). V was trimmed by 5 bases and J by 0 bases, leaving 12 bases between them. This CDR3 comprises 15 residues. CDR1 is LNHNV and CDR2 is YYDKDF in the germline V gene (reference sequence). CDR3 region: CATSLTGVSTDTQYF. The CDR3 DNA sequence: TGTGCCACCAGCCTCACGGGGGTTAGCACAGATACGCAGTATTTT.

The chain recombines TRBV3-1 (or the pseudogene TRBV3-2) with TRBJ1-5, with TRBD1 as a possible D gene (5 bases). This CDR3 has 15 residues. Trimming stripped 1 base from V and 5 bases from J, with 12 bases between. Germline-derived CDR1 and CDR2 are LGHDT and YNNKEL (reference sequence). The CDR3 here is CASSQGGTGDQPQHF. Here the CDR3 DNA reads TGTGCCAGCAGCCAAGGGGGCACGGGGGATCAGCCCCAGCATTTT.